This T cell receptor beta chain came from a study of spatial heterogeneity in lung cancer. Study outcomes and limitations: Counts of expanded intratumoral alpha and beta TCRs tracked tumor mutation counts.

CDR1 and CDR2 from the germline V gene are SGHTA and FQGNSA. V was trimmed by 1 base and J by 3 bases, leaving 13 bases between them. The CDR3 runs to 16 residues. The time point denotes: sample taken at primary tumor resection. In this sample, this clonotype turned up many times. Antigen specificity is unknown. TCRdb re-called the 5' RACE reads through MiXCR, storing one row per CDR3 protein. The sample lists about 100,000 distinct CDR3 sequences, 4.4% occurring once. The source of this sequence is a male donor with early-stage non-small cell lung cancer. The chain combines TRBV7-2 with TRBJ2-1, with D possibly TRBD2 on 5 matching bases. This material consisted of lung tumor tissue, taken at surgery. As DNA, the CDR3 is TGTGCCAGCAGCTTAGTCCCCGGGATCGGCTACAATGAGCAGTTCTTC. It yields the protein CASSLVPGIGYNEQFF.